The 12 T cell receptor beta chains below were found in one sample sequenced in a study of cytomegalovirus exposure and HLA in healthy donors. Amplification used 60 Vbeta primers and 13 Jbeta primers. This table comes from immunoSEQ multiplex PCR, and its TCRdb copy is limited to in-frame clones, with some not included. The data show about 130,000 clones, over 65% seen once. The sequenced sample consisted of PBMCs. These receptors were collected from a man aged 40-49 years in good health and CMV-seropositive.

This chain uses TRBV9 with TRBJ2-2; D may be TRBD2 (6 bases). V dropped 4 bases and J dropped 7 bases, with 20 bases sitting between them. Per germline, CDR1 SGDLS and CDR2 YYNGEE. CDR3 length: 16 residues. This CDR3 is CASSSVWAGRGGELFF. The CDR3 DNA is TGTGCCAGCAGCTCCGTCTGGGCGGGACGAGGCGGGGAGCTGTTTTTT.

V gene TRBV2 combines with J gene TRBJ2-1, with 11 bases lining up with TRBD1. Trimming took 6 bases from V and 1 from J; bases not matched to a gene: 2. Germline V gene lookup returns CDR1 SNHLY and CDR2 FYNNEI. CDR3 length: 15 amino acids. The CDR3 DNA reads TGTGCCAGCAGCGGGACAGGGGGTTCCTACAATGAGCAGTTCTTC. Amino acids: CASSGTGGSYNEQFF.

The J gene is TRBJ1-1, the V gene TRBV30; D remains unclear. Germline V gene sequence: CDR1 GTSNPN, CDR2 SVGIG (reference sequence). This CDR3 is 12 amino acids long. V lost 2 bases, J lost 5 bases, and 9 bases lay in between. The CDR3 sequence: CAWSPSLTEAFF. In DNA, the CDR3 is TGTGCCTGGAGTCCATCACTTACTGAAGCTTTCTTT.

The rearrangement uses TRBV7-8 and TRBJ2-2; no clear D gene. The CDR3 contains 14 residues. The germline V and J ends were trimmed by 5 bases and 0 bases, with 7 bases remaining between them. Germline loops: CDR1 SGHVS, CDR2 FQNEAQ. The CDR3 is CASSLSTNTGELFF. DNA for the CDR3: TGTGCCAGCAGCCTCAGTACGAACACCGGGGAGCTGTTTTTT. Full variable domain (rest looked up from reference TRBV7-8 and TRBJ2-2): GAGVSQSPRYKVAKRGQDVALRCDPISGHVSLFWYQQALGQGPEFLTYFQNEAQLDKSGLPSDRFFAERPEGSVSTLKIQRTQQEDSAVYLCASSLSTNTGELFFGEGSRLTVL.

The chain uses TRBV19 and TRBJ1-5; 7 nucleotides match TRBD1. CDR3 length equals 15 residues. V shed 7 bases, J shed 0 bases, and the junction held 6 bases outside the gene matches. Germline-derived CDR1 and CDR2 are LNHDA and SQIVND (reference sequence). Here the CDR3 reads CASTAGQSSNQPQHF. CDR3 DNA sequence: TGTGCCAGTACCGCGGGACAGAGTAGCAATCAGCCCCAGCATTTT.

The DNA of the CDR3 is TGTGCCAGCACCAGCGGGTTAACCAATGAGCAGTTCTTC. This sequence encodes CASTSGLTNEQFF. The rearrangement joins TRBV27 to TRBJ2-1; D is possibly TRBD2 (6 bases). Between the trimmed V and J ends, which lost 7 bases and 6 bases, there was a span of 13 bases. The CDR3 has 13 residues. In germline, CDR1 is MNHEY, CDR2 SMNVEV (reference sequence).

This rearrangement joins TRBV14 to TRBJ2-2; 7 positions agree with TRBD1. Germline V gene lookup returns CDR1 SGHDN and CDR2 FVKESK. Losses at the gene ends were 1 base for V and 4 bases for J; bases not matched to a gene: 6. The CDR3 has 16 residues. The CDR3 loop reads CASSQALGQITGELFF. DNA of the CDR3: TGTGCCAGCAGCCAAGCACTGGGACAGATCACCGGGGAGCTGTTTTTT.

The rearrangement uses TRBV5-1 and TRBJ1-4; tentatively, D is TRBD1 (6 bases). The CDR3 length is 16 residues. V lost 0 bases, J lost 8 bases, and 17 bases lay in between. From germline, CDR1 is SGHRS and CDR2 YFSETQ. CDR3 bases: TGCGCCAGCAGCTTGGGATTCGCCAGGGGTTACGAAAAACTGTTTTTT. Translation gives CASSLGFARGYEKLFF.

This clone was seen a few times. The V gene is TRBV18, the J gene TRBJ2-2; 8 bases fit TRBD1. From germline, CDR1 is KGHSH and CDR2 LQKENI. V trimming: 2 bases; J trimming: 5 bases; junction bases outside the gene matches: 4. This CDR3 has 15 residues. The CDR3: CASSPSGGWTGELFF. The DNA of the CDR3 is TGTGCCAGCTCACCATCAGGGGGCTGGACCGGGGAGCTGTTTTTT.

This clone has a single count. As DNA, the CDR3 is TGTGCCAGCAGCGTCGGACAGAATAGCGTGGGAACTGAAGCTTTCTTT. This encodes CASSVGQNSVGTEAFF. The chain uses TRBV9 and TRBJ1-1; perhaps TRBD1 as D (6 bases). Germline CDR1 reads SGDLS; CDR2 reads YYNGEE. This CDR3 is 16 amino acids long. V was cut by 2 bases and J by 5 bases, with 19 bases left in between.

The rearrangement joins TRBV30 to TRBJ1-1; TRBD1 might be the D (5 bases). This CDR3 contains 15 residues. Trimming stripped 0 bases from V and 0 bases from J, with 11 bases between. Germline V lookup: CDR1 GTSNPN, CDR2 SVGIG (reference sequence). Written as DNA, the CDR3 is TGTGCCTGGAGTGTAATGGCAGGGATGAACACTGAAGCTTTCTTT. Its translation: CAWSVMAGMNTEAFF.

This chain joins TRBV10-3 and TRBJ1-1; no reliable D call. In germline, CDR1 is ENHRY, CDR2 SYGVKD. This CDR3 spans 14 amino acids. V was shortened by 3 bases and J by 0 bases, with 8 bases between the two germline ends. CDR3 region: CAISDGLMNTEAFF. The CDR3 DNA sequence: TGTGCCATCAGTGATGGACTCATGAACACTGAAGCTTTCTTT.